This record concerns one TCR beta chain sequence. What it binds is not known. The sample originates from a study of cytomegalovirus exposure and HLA in healthy donors. Study overall: Earlier sequencing of around 190 million T cells yielded 95 million to 120 million unique TCR beta sequences.

Findings and limits, study-wide: Fewer N-insertions than the roughly 670-donor mean were reportedly shown by an Asian-associated ancestry cluster in a later analysis. In an earlier analysis, in around 590 donors, most V segments appeared productive either ~87% or ~30% of the time.

PCR amplification relied on 60 Vbeta primers (plus 13 Jbeta primers). Only in-frame clones appear in the TCRdb table, and some are missing; sequencing was by immunoSEQ multiplex PCR. The table has around 100,000 clones, roughly 71% seen once; the top ten hold roughly 8.3%. The V gene end was trimmed by 4 bases and the J gene end by 5 bases; junction bases not matched to a gene: 11. Germline assignment: CDR1 SGHDN and CDR2 FVKESK. There are 16 residues in the CDR3. The V gene is TRBV14, the J gene TRBJ2-5; 9 bases match TRBD1. Source material: PBMCs. This sequence originates from a man between 18 and 29 years old in good health and CMV-seropositive. DNA for the CDR3: TGTGCCAGCAGCCGCTTACAGGGGGCGGGCCTGGAGACCCAGTACTTC. The encoded protein is CASSRLQGAGLETQYF.